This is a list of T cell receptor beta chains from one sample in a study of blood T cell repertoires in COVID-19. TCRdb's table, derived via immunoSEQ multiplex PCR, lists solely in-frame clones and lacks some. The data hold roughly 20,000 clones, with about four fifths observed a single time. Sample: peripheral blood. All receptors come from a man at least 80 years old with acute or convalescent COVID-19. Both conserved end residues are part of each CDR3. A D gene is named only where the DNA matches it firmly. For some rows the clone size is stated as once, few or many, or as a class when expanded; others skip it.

CDR3: CASSPLSPGSGANVLTF
DNA: TGTGCCAGCTCACCACTCAGTCCGGGGTCCGGGGCCAACGTCCTGACTTTC
V: TRBV18
size: .
D: .
J: TRBJ2-6

CDR3: CASSSPSKGVAGNTIYF
DNA: TGTGCCAGCAGCTCGCCCAGCAAGGGGGTGGCGGGAAACACCATATATTTT
V: TRBV7-2
size: .
D: .
J: TRBJ1-3

CDR3: CASSYDRNTGELFF
DNA: TGTGCCAGCAGCTATGACAGAAACACCGGGGAGCTGTTTTTT
V: TRBV11-2
size: .
D: .
J: TRBJ2-2

CDR3: CASGFDPQQGGTQYF
DNA: TGTGCTAGTGGTTTTGATCCCCAACAGGGGGGTACGCAGTATTTT
V: TRBV12-5
size: .
D: TRBD1
J: TRBJ2-3

CDR3: CSASGGVRDINEQFF
DNA: TGCAGTGCTAGTGGGGGGGTTCGGGATATTAATGAGCAGTTCTTC
V: TRBV20-1
size: .
D: TRBD2
J: TRBJ2-1

CDR3: CASSLVLGGIFYGYTF
DNA: TGTGCCAGCAGCTTAGTTCTAGGGGGTATTTTCTATGGCTACACCTTC
V: TRBV7-2
size: .
D: .
J: TRBJ1-2

CDR3: CASSYRGGQHTDTQYF
DNA: TGTGCCAGCAGCTACCGGGGGGGACAACACACAGATACGCAGTATTTT
V: TRBV11-3
size: .
D: TRBD2
J: TRBJ2-3

CDR3: CASSPIRSYNEQFF
DNA: TGTGCCAGCAGTCCTATCCGCTCCTACAATGAGCAGTTCTTC
V: TRBV6-5
size: .
D: .
J: TRBJ2-1

CDR3: CAWSAGSYEQYF
DNA: TGTGCCTGGAGTGCAGGGTCCTACGAGCAGTACTTC
V: TRBV30
size: .
D: .
J: TRBJ2-7

CDR3: CASSLADRVDSPLHF
DNA: TGCGCCAGCAGCTTGGCGGACAGGGTCGACTCACCCCTCCACTTT
V: TRBV5-1
size: .
D: TRBD1
J: TRBJ1-6

CDR3: CASRGLAGVRYNEQFF
DNA: TGTGCCAGCAGGGGGCTAGCGGGAGTTAGGTACAATGAGCAGTTCTTC
V: TRBV28
size: .
D: TRBD2
J: TRBJ2-1

CDR3: CASSPMVGPTVPTEAFF
DNA: TGTGCCAGCTCACCTATGGTGGGCCCTACAGTCCCTACTGAAGCTTTCTTT
V: TRBV18
size: .
D: .
J: TRBJ1-1

CDR3: CASSQDISGLTGELFF
DNA: TGTGCCAGCAGCCAAGATATTAGCGGGTTGACCGGGGAGCTGTTTTTT
V: TRBV3-1/TRBV3-2
size: once
D: TRBD2
J: TRBJ2-2

CDR3: CSVDRASRETQYF
DNA: TGCAGCGTTGACAGGGCGTCGAGAGAGACCCAGTACTTC
V: TRBV29-1
size: .
D: .
J: TRBJ2-5

CDR3: CASSFSGRDNEQFF
DNA: TGTGCCAGCAGCTTTAGTGGGAGGGACAATGAGCAGTTCTTC
V: TRBV11-2
size: .
D: TRBD2
J: TRBJ2-1

CDR3: CASSTDRDTEAFF
DNA: TGTGCCAGCAGTACGGACAGGGACACTGAAGCTTTCTTT
V: TRBV6-4
size: .
D: TRBD1
J: TRBJ1-1

CDR3: CASSPGTSSNEQFF
DNA: TGTGCCAGCAGCCCCGGGACTAGCTCCAATGAGCAGTTCTTC
V: TRBV7-8
size: .
D: TRBD2
J: TRBJ2-1

CDR3: CSASSGGTGNEKLFF
DNA: TGCAGTGCTAGTTCAGGGGGCACGGGGAATGAAAAACTGTTTTTT
V: TRBV20-1
size: once
D: TRBD1
J: TRBJ1-4

CDR3: CASSLRLAGGYRYEQYF
DNA: TGTGCCAGCAGCTTGAGGCTAGCGGGAGGCTACCGCTACGAGCAGTACTTC
V: TRBV5-6
size: .
D: TRBD2
J: TRBJ2-7

CDR3: CASGEIYSGANVLTF
DNA: TGTGCCAGTGGGGAGATTTACTCTGGGGCCAACGTCCTGACTTTC
V: TRBV28
size: .
D: .
J: TRBJ2-6

CDR3: CASSFLAGAGNEQFF
DNA: TGTGCCAGCAGTTTCCTAGCGGGAGCGGGAAATGAGCAGTTCTTC
V: TRBV6-4
size: once
D: TRBD2
J: TRBJ2-1

CDR3: CASSLVPASTSTDTQYF
DNA: TGTGCCAGCAGCTTGGTCCCCGCGTCAACTAGCACAGATACGCAGTATTTT
V: TRBV5-5
size: .
D: .
J: TRBJ2-3

CDR3: CASSVLQGGEQFF
DNA: TGTGCCAGCAGTGTCTTGCAGGGGGGTGAGCAGTTCTTC
V: TRBV2
size: .
D: .
J: TRBJ2-1

CDR3: CASSHHGESYNEQFF
DNA: TGTGCCAGCAGTCATCACGGGGAATCCTACAATGAGCAGTTCTTC
V: TRBV6-5
size: .
D: .
J: TRBJ2-1

CDR3: CSVGTIAGGRETQYF
DNA: TGCAGCGTTGGAACTATAGCGGGAGGCCGGGAGACCCAGTACTTC
V: TRBV29-1
size: .
D: TRBD2
J: TRBJ2-5

CDR3: CSVIDKTYEQYF
DNA: TGCAGCGTCATCGACAAGACCTACGAGCAGTACTTC
V: TRBV29-1
size: once
D: .
J: TRBJ2-7

CDR3: CSASGGASDTQYF
DNA: TGCAGTGCTAGTGGTGGGGCCTCAGATACGCAGTATTTT
V: TRBV20-1
size: .
D: .
J: TRBJ2-3

CDR3: CASSQSTGGQPQHF
DNA: TGTGCCAGCAGCCAAAGTACAGGGGGTCAGCCCCAGCATTTT
V: TRBV3-1/TRBV3-2
size: few
D: TRBD1
J: TRBJ1-5

CDR3: CASSNLAGGSTGELFF
DNA: TGTGCCAGTAGTAACTTAGCGGGAGGGAGCACCGGGGAGCTGTTTTTT
V: TRBV19
size: .
D: TRBD2
J: TRBJ2-2

CDR3: CASSERQASYEQYF
DNA: TGTGCCAGCAGTGAAAGACAGGCCTCCTACGAGCAGTACTTC
V: TRBV9
size: .
D: .
J: TRBJ2-7

CDR3: CASGRTPKNTGELFF
DNA: TGTGCCAGTGGTAGGACACCGAAGAACACCGGGGAGCTGTTTTTT
V: TRBV19
size: .
D: .
J: TRBJ2-2